The 10 T cell receptor beta chains below all came from one sample that was sequenced in a study of CD8+CD57+ T cells in acquired aplastic anemia. Patients included in sequencing had previously demonstrated CD8+CD57+ cell expansion by flow cytometry. Study results and caveats: Patient CD8+CD57+ cells had less diversity than total CD4+ and CD8+ pools.

No antigen has been identified for these receptors. For CDR3 and TCR beta VDJ profiling, genomic DNA was the template used. MiXCR, applied by TCRdb to the reads, yields one record per CDR3 protein. This sample yields 15,000 to 25,000 distinct CDR3 sequences, of which about two fifths are seen a single time; around 87% belongs to the top ten. The sample consisted of CD8+CD57+ T cells sorted from PBMCs. Subset denoted: bead-enriched CD8+CD57+ effector memory T cells from SAA patients. The receptors here all came from a human donor with aplastic anemia.

The genes are TRBV15 and TRBJ2-3; D may be TRBD1 or TRBD2 (7 bases each). The germline V and J ends were trimmed by 2 bases and 4 bases, with 16 bases remaining between them. Germline V gene sequence: CDR1 LNHNV, CDR2 YYDKDF (reference sequence). This CDR3 contains 16 residues. Written as DNA, the CDR3 is TGTGCCACCAGCAGATTTCCCAGGGGGAGGGCAGATACGCAGTATTTT. Protein product: CATSRFPRGRADTQYF. Drawing the rest from reference TRBV15 and TRBJ2-3, the complete variable domain is DAMVIQNPRYQVTQFGKPVTLSCSQTLNHNVMYWYQQKSSQAPKLLFHYYDKDFNNEADTPDNFQSRRPNTSFCFLDIRSPGLGDTAMYLCATSRFPRGRADTQYFGPGTRLTVL.

V usage is TRBV20-1 and J usage is TRBJ1-5; the match to TRBD1 covers 11 bases. Germline CDR1 and CDR2: DFQATT and SNEGSKA (reference sequence). The J segment lost 6 bases and the V segment lost 6 bases, leaving 7 bases of the junction unmatched. There are 14 residues in the CDR3. The CDR3 DNA is TGCAGTGCGACCGGGACAGGGGGTCTTCAGCCCCAGCATTTT. Amino acids: CSATGTGGLQPQHF.

The table lists this clonotype with a few counts. The chain couples TRBV7-8 to TRBJ1-2, with TRBD1 matching 9 bases. Germline V CDR1 and CDR2: SGHVS, FQNEAQ. The ends lost 4 bases at V and 6 bases at J; junction bases unmatched: 6. The CDR3 has 14 amino acids. This chain's CDR3 is CASSSGQGSNGYTF. The CDR3 nucleotides read TGTGCCAGCAGCTCGGGACAGGGTTCGAATGGCTACACCTTC.

This clonotype was counted a few times. The genes are TRBV19 and TRBJ2-7; 8 nucleotides agree with TRBD1. In germline, CDR1 is LNHDA, CDR2 SQIVND (reference sequence). The length of the CDR3 is 14 residues. With V trimmed by 3 bases and J by 2 bases, 3 bases remained unmatched. CDR3 loop: CASSIGTGTYEQYF. The CDR3 DNA sequence: TGTGCCAGTAGTATTGGGACAGGAACCTACGAGCAGTACTTC.

Many counts were recorded for this clonotype. The chain employs TRBV20-1 and TRBJ2-7; D remains unclear. The length of the CDR3 is 13 residues. V lost 3 bases and J 3 bases, leaving 12 bases between the germline ends. The germline CDR1 and CDR2 sequences are DFQATT and SNEGSKA (reference sequence). DNA of the CDR3: TGCAGTGCTAGGTCGCAGCAATTCTACGAGCAGTACTTC. This sequence encodes CSARSQQFYEQYF.

The CDR3 loop is CASSYRGESSYNEQFF. DNA of the CDR3: TGTGCCAGCAGTTACCGGGGTGAGAGCTCCTACAATGAGCAGTTCTTC. The genes are TRBV6-6 and TRBJ2-1; D is possibly TRBD2 (5 bases). There are 16 residues in the CDR3. Deletions cut 2 bases from V and 0 bases from J, with 11 bases between. Germline V gives CDR1 MNHNY, CDR2 SVGAGI (reference sequence).

A word on this clonotype: The junction departs from the called germline gene at one end, perhaps through a read error. This chain uses TRBV2 with TRBJ2-3; weak D call: TRBD2 (6 bases). This CDR3 has 14 amino acids. The germline gives CDR1 SNHLY, CDR2 FYNNEI. The chain's CDR3 is CASLRGLTTGTQYF. CDR3 sequence (DNA): TGTGCCAGCCTGAGGGGACTCACCACAGGTACGCAGTATTTT.

The chain employs TRBV5-1 and TRBJ2-3; 11 positions agree with TRBD2. The CDR3 runs 19 residues. CDR1 and CDR2 from the germline V gene are SGHRS and YFSETQ. After removal of 1 base from V and 3 bases from J, the junction contained 13 bases not matched to a gene. CDR3 nucleotide sequence: TGCGCCAGCAGCTTGTCGTACCGGGTAGCGGGGGGGCTGACAGATACGCAGTATTTT. It is translated as CASSLSYRVAGGLTDTQYF.

This clonotype was picked up a small number of times. This chain connects TRBV20-1 to TRBJ2-3; perhaps TRBD2 as D (6 bases). V lost 7 bases to trimming and J lost 5 bases, with 10 bases between them. Germline V gives CDR1 DFQATT, CDR2 SNEGSKA (reference sequence). The CDR3 length is 11 residues. CDR3 sequence: CSGGDGDTQYF. The CDR3 DNA is TGCAGTGGGGGGGACGGAGATACGCAGTATTTT.

This clonotype was seen a handful of times. V is TRBV10-3 and J is TRBJ2-6; 7 bases agree with TRBD1. The CDR3 consists of 15 residues. Trimming cost V 6 bases and J 2 bases; bases outside gene matches: 4. The V gene's germline CDR1 is ENHRY and CDR2 SYGVKD. The CDR3 spells CAIRTDRAGANVLTF. The CDR3 DNA sequence: TGTGCCATCAGAACAGACAGGGCTGGGGCCAACGTCCTGACTTTC.